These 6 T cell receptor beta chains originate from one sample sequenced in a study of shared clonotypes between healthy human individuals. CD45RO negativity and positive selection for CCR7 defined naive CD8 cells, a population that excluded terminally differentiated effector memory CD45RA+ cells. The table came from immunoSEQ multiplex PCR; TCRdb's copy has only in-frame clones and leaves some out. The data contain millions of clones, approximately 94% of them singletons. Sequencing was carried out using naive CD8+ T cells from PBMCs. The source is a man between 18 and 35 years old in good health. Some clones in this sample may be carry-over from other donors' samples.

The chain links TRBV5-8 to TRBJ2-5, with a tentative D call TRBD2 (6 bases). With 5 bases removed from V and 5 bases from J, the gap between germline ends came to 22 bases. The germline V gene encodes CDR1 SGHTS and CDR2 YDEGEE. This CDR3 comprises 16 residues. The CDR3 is CASSLRRGAVEETQYF. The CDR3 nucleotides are TGTGCCAGCAGTCTAAGGCGCGGGGCAGTCGAGGAGACCCAGTACTTC. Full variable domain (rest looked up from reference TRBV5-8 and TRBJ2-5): EAGVTQSPTHLIKTRGQQATLRCSPISGHTSVYWYQQALGLGLQFLLWYDEGEERNRGNFPPRFSGRQFPNYSSELNVNALELEDSALYLCASSLRRGAVEETQYFGPGTRLLVL.

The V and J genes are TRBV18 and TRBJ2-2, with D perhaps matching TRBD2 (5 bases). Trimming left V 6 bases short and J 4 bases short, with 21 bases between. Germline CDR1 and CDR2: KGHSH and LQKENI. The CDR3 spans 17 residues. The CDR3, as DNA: TGTGCCAGCTCCCTGGCGGGTCGGGTTCGTGGCACCGGGGAGCTGTTTTTT. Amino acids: CASSLAGRVRGTGELFF. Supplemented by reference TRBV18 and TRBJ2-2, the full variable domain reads NAGVMQNPRHLVRRRGQEARLRCSPMKGHSHVYWYRQLPEEGLKFMVYLQKENIIDESGMPKERFSAEFPKEGPSILRIQQVVRGDSAAYFCASSLAGRVRGTGELFFGEGSRLTVL.

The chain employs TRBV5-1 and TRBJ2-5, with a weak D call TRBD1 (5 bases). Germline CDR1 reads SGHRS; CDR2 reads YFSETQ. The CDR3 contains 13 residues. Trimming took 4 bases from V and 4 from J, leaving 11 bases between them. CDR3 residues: CASSPDQGETQYF. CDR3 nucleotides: TGCGCCAGCAGCCCGGACCAGGGAGAGACCCAGTACTTC.

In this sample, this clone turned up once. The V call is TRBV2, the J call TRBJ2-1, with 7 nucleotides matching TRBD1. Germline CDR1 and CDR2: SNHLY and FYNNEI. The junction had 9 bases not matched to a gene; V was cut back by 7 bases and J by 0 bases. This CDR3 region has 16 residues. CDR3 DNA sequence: TGTGCCAGCACCATCTTCGGGGACAGCTCCTACAATGAGCAGTTCTTC. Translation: CASTIFGDSSYNEQFF.

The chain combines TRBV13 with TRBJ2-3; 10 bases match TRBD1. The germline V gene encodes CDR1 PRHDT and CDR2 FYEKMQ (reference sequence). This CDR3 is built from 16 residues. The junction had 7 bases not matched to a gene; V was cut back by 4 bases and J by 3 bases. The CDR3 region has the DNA TGTGCCAGCAGCTACCGGGACAGGGGCTTAACAGATACGCAGTATTTT. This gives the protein CASSYRDRGLTDTQYF. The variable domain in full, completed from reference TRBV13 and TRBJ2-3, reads AAGVIQSPRHLIKEKRETATLKCYPIPRHDTVYWYQQGPGQDPQFLISFYEKMQSDKGSIPDRFSAQQFSDYHSELNMSSLELGDSALYFCASSYRDRGLTDTQYFGPGTRLTVL.

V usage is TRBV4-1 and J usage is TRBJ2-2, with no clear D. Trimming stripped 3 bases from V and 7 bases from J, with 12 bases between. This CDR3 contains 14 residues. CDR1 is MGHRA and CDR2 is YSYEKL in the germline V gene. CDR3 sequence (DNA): TGCGCCAGCAGCCATTTGGCGGTCGGCGGGGAGCTGTTTTTT. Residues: CASSHLAVGGELFF.